The 2 T cell receptor beta chains presented below share a single source sample, sequenced in a study of cytomegalovirus exposure and HLA in healthy donors. Researchers ran the PCR with 60 Vbeta and 13 Jbeta primers. Repertoires were generated with immunoSEQ multiplex PCR, while TCRdb's copy carries only in-frame clones and drops some. The data hold 150,000 to 200,000 clones, with roughly 76% observed a single time. Sequenced material: PBMCs. The receptor source for this set is a woman in her late teens or twenties in good health and CMV-seropositive.

This clone was counted between two and nine times. V gene TRBV5-1 combines with J gene TRBJ2-3; 10 bases map to TRBD1. Germline V gives CDR1 SGHRS, CDR2 YFSETQ. J lost 4 bases, V lost 2 bases, and 16 bases had no gene match. The CDR3 totals 19 residues. The CDR3: CASSLPGQGRGGPPDTQYF. The DNA of the CDR3 is TGCGCCAGCAGCTTACCGGGACAGGGGCGCGGTGGCCCCCCAGATACGCAGTATTTT.

This clone has only a few counts. V usage is TRBV25-1 and J usage is TRBJ2-2, with D possibly being TRBD1 (6 bases). V was pared by 8 bases and J by 5 bases, with 27 bases between. This CDR3 contains 18 residues. Germline V gives CDR1 MGHDK, CDR2 SYGVNS. The CDR3 coding sequence is TGTGCCAGCTCCAATGGCAGGTCCAGGGGACGAGTTACCGGGGAGCTGTTTTTT. Protein: CASSNGRSRGRVTGELFF.